This T cell receptor beta chain was obtained from a study of T cells in Graves' hyperthyroidism and ophthalmopathy. CDR1 MNHEY and CDR2 SVGAGI come from the germline V gene. The CDR3 covers 16 residues. With V trimmed by 1 base and J by 10 bases, 11 bases remained unmatched. It was RNA transcripts that yielded the amplified TCR beta CDR3 regions. TCR CDR3 underwent first-round RT-PCR with the HTBI primer set. TCRdb re-called the multiplex PCR reads through MiXCR, storing one row per CDR3 protein. The data show approximately 360,000 distinct CDR3 sequences, around a quarter seen once. This clonotype was seen a single time. Patients counted as stable if ophthalmopathy did not develop within 18 months. Investigators excluded patients with uncontrolled infection, other autoimmune disease, pregnancy or lactation.

The sequencing input was blood. The gene calls are TRBV6-5 and TRBJ2-2; the match to TRBD2 covers 8 bases. This receptor was identified in a man over 45 with Graves' hyperthyroidism. The CDR3 here is CASSYLGTSRPEELFF. The CDR3 DNA reads TGTGCCAGCAGTTACTTGGGGACTAGTCGGCCCGAGGAGCTGTTTTTT.